The entry that follows covers one T cell receptor (beta chain) sequence. Its antigen is unidentified. The data originate from a study of blood T cells in healthy people across ages. Collection of 8.5 to 10 milliliters of peripheral blood was performed for each donor. A sample-barcoded 5' primer and a J-beta primer mix were used in a second PCR of roughly 7 to 12 cycles. Each cDNA molecule was tagged by a template-switch adaptor with 12 random nucleotides. TCRdb recomputed calls from the 5' RACE reads with MiXCR, one row per CDR3 protein. Of approximately 790,000 distinct CDR3 sequences in the sample, approximately 65% were seen once. Study-level results: Fewer expanded clones and more diversity marked long-lived versus aged donors. Roughly linear declines in TCR beta diversity per million T cells occurred with age.

The material sequenced was blood. The clonotype originates from a man younger than 40 in good health.

CDR3 coding DNA: TGTGCCAGCAGCCCGGGGGGGACAGGGAACGAGCAGTACTTC. Residues: CASSPGGTGNEQYF. The chain combines TRBV9 with TRBJ2-7, with D perhaps matching TRBD1 (9 bases). There are 14 residues in the CDR3. Germline CDR1 is SGDLS and CDR2 is YYNGEE. Trimming left V 4 bases short and J 5 bases short, with 16 bases between.